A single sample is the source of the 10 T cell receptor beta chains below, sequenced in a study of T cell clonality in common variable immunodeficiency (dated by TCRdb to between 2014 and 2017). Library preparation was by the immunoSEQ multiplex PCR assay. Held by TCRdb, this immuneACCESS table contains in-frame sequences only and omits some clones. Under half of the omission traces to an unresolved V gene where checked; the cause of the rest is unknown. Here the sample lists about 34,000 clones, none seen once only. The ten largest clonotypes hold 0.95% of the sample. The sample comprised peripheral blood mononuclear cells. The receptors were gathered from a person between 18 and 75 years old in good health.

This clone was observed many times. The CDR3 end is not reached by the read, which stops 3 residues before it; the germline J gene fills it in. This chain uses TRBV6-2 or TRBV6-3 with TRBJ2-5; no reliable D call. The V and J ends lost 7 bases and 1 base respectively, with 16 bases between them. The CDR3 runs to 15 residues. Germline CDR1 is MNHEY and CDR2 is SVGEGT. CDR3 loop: CASKKIGRIQETQYF. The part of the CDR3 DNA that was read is TGTGCCAGCAAGAAAATAGGCAGGATCCAAGAGACC.

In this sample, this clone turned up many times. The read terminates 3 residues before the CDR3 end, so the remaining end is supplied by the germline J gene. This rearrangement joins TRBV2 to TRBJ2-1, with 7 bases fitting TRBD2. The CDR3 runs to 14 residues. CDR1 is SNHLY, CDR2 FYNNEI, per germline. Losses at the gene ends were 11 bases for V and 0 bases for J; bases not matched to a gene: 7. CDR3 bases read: TGTGCCGGATATAGCGGGTTCTCCTACAATGAG. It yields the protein CAGYSGFSYNE. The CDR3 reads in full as CAGYSGFSYNEQFF.

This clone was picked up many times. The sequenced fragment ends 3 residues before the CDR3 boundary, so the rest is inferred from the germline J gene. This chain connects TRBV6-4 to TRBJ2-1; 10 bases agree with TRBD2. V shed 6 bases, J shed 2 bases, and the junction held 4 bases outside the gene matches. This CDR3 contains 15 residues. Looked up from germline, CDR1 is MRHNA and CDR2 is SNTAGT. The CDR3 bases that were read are TGTGCCAGCAGGGCCACTAGCGGGACCTACAATGAG. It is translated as CASRATSGTYNE. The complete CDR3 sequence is CASRATSGTYNEQFF.

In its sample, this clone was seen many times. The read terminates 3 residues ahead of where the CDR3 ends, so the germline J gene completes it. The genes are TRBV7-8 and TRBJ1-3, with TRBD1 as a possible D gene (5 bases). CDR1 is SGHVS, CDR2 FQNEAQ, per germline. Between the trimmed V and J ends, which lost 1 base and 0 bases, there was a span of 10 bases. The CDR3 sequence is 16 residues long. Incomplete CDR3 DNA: TGTGCCAGCAGCTTAGAGAGACAGCCCTCTGGAAACACC. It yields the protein CASSLERQPSGNT. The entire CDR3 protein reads CASSLERQPSGNTIYF.

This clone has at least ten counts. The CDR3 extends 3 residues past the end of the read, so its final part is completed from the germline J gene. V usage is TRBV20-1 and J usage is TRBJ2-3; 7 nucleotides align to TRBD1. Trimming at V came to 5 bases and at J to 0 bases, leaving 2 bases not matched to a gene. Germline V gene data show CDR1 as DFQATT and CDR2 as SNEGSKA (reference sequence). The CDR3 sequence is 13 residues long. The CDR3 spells CSAWDSSTDTQYF. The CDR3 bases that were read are TGCAGTGCTTGGGACAGCAGCACAGATACG.

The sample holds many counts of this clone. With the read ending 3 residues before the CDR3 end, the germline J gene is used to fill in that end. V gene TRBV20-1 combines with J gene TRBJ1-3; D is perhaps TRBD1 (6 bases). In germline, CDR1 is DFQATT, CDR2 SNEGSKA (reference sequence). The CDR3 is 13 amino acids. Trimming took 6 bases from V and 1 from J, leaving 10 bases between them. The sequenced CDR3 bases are TGCAGTGCGCAGGGGATTTCTGGAAACACC. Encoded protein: CSAQGISGNT. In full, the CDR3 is CSAQGISGNTIYF.

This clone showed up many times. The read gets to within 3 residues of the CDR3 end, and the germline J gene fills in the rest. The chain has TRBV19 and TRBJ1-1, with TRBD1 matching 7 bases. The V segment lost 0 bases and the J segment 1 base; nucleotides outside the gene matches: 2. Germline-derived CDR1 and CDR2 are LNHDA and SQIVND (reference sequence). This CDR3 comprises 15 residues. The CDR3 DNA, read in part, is TGTGCCAGTAGTATAGAATACAGGGGGAACACTGAA. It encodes CASSIEYRGNTE. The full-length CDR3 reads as CASSIEYRGNTEAFF. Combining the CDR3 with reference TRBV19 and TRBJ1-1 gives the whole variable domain DGGITQSPKYLFRKEGQNVTLSCEQNLNHDAMYWYRQDPGQGLRLIYYSQIVNDFQKGDIAEGYSVSREKKESFPLTVTSAQKNPTAFYLCASSIEYRGNTEAFFGQGTRLTVV.

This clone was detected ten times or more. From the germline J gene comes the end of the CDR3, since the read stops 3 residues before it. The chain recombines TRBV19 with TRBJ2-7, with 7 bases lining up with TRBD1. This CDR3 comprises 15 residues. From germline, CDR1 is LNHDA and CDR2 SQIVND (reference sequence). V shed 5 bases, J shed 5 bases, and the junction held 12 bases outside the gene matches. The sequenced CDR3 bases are TGTGCCAGTAGTTTGTTCCGGGACAGACCCCACGAG. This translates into CASSLFRDRPHE. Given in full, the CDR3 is CASSLFRDRPHEQYF. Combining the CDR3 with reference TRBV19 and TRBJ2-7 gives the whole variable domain DGGITQSPKYLFRKEGQNVTLSCEQNLNHDAMYWYRQDPGQGLRLIYYSQIVNDFQKGDIAEGYSVSREKKESFPLTVTSAQKNPTAFYLCASSLFRDRPHEQYFGPGTRLTVT.

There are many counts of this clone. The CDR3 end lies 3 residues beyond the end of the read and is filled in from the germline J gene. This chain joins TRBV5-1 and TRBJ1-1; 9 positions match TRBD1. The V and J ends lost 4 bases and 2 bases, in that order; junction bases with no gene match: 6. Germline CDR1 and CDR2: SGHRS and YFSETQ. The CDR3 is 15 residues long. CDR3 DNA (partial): TGCGCCAGCAGCCCCCGGACAGGGGATAACACTGAA. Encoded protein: CASSPRTGDNTE. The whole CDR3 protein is CASSPRTGDNTEAFF. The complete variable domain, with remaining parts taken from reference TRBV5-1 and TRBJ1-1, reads KAGVTQTPRYLIKTRGQQVTLSCSPISGHRSVSWYQQTPGQGLQFLFEYFSETQRNKGNFPGRFSGRQFSNSRSEMNVSTLELGDSALYLCASSPRTGDNTEAFFGQGTRLTVV.

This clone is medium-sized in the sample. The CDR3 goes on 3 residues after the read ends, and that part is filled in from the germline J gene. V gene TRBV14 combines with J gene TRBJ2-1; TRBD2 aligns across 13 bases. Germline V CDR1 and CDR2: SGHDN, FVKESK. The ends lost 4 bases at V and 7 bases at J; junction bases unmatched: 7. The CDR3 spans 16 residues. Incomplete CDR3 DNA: TGTGCCAGCAGCCTTATCGGACTAGCGGGGGTGAATGAG. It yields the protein CASSLIGLAGVNE. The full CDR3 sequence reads CASSLIGLAGVNEQFF.